A selection of T cell receptor beta chains follows, all from one sample in a study of T cell responses to AZD1222 COVID-19 vaccine. The table came from immunoSEQ multiplex PCR; TCRdb's copy has only in-frame clones and leaves some out. In the table there are about 110,000 clones, 87% of which are singletons. This sample comprised peripheral blood, obtained 28 days after the second AZD1222 dose. All receptors come from an adult who received the AZD1222 COVID-19 vaccine. The CDR3 runs from the conserved cysteine through the conserved F or W. D genes are given only for firm matches. Only some rows state a clone size, as once, few, many or a class for expanded clones.

abundance: few; v_gene: TRBV6-5; j_gene: TRBJ2-7; d_gene: TRBD1; CDR3aa: CASSSTGTNYEQYF; CDR3nt: TGTGCCAGCAGCTCGACAGGGACCAACTACGAGCAGTACTTC
abundance: .; v_gene: TRBV27; j_gene: TRBJ2-5; d_gene: TRBD1; CDR3aa: CASSSFGQGGWETQYF; CDR3nt: TGTGCCAGCAGCTCTTTCGGACAGGGAGGATGGGAGACCCAGTACTTC
abundance: .; v_gene: TRBV4-1; j_gene: TRBJ1-4; d_gene: .; CDR3aa: CASSQDRGAGEKLFF; CDR3nt: TGCGCCAGCAGCCAAGATAGGGGCGCGGGGGAAAAACTGTTTTTT
abundance: .; v_gene: TRBV6-5; j_gene: TRBJ1-2; d_gene: TRBD1; CDR3aa: CASSYSRTGGGYGYTF; CDR3nt: TGTGCCAGCAGTTACTCGAGAACAGGGGGCGGCTATGGCTACACCTTC
abundance: .; v_gene: TRBV18; j_gene: TRBJ1-1; d_gene: .; CDR3aa: CASSPGGTTEAFF; CDR3nt: TGTGCCAGCTCACCGGGGGGTACCACTGAAGCTTTCTTT
abundance: few; v_gene: TRBV9; j_gene: TRBJ1-6; d_gene: TRBD1; CDR3aa: CASSVGTGGSSPLHF; CDR3nt: TGTGCCAGCAGCGTTGGGACAGGGGGAAGTTCACCCCTCCACTTT
abundance: .; v_gene: TRBV5-1; j_gene: TRBJ2-7; d_gene: TRBD1; CDR3aa: CASSSIPGIGTGYRYF; CDR3nt: TGCGCCAGCAGCTCCATACCCGGAATCGGGACAGGGTATAGGTACTTC
abundance: .; v_gene: TRBV7-9; j_gene: TRBJ1-1; d_gene: .; CDR3aa: CASSLTGVSRSNTEAFF; CDR3nt: TGTGCCAGCAGCTTAACAGGCGTATCCAGGTCGAACACTGAAGCTTTCTTT
abundance: .; v_gene: TRBV6-5; j_gene: TRBJ1-2; d_gene: TRBD1; CDR3aa: CASAPGGTSYGYTF; CDR3nt: TGTGCCAGCGCTCCAGGGGGGACTAGTTATGGCTACACCTTC
abundance: .; v_gene: TRBV19; j_gene: TRBJ1-2; d_gene: TRBD1; CDR3aa: CASSPGTGSYGYTF; CDR3nt: TGTGCCAGTAGCCCCGGGACAGGGAGTTATGGCTACACCTTC
abundance: .; v_gene: TRBV27; j_gene: TRBJ2-5; d_gene: .; CDR3aa: CASSPGPPETQYF; CDR3nt: TGTGCCAGCAGTCCAGGGCCCCCAGAGACCCAGTACTTC
abundance: .; v_gene: TRBV5-8; j_gene: TRBJ1-4; d_gene: TRBD1; CDR3aa: CASSYGQGEEKLFF; CDR3nt: TGTGCCAGCAGCTATGGACAGGGGGAAGAAAAACTGTTTTTT
abundance: .; v_gene: TRBV28; j_gene: TRBJ2-7; d_gene: TRBD1; CDR3aa: CASRTGTGSYEQYF; CDR3nt: TGTGCCAGCAGGACCGGGACAGGGTCCTACGAGCAGTACTTC
abundance: .; v_gene: TRBV5-1; j_gene: TRBJ2-2; d_gene: TRBD1; CDR3aa: CASSPGQGDGELFF; CDR3nt: TGCGCCAGCAGCCCGGGACAGGGGGACGGGGAGCTGTTTTTT
abundance: .; v_gene: TRBV28; j_gene: TRBJ2-2; d_gene: .; CDR3aa: CASSFMGLNTGELFF; CDR3nt: TGTGCCAGCAGTTTTATGGGACTGAACACCGGGGAGCTGTTTTTT
abundance: .; v_gene: TRBV6-5; j_gene: TRBJ1-1; d_gene: TRBD1; CDR3aa: CASSYAGQGYTEAFF; CDR3nt: TGTGCCAGCAGTTACGCGGGACAGGGGTACACTGAAGCTTTCTTT
abundance: .; v_gene: TRBV6-5; j_gene: TRBJ1-3; d_gene: .; CDR3aa: CASSYSTGGTGNTIYF; CDR3nt: TGTGCCAGCAGTTACTCCACCGGGGGTACTGGAAACACCATATATTTT
abundance: .; v_gene: TRBV4-3; j_gene: TRBJ2-7; d_gene: .; CDR3aa: CASSQDRPAYEQYF; CDR3nt: TGCGCCAGCAGCCAAGACCGTCCAGCCTACGAGCAGTACTTC
abundance: .; v_gene: TRBV6-5; j_gene: TRBJ1-3; d_gene: .; CDR3aa: CASKAALGSGNTIYF; CDR3nt: TGTGCCAGCAAGGCGGCCCTCGGCTCTGGAAACACCATATATTTT
abundance: .; v_gene: TRBV7-9; j_gene: TRBJ1-1; d_gene: .; CDR3aa: CASPERLSMNTEAFF; CDR3nt: TGTGCCAGCCCGGAACGCTTAAGCATGAACACTGAAGCTTTCTTT
abundance: .; v_gene: TRBV30; j_gene: TRBJ1-5; d_gene: TRBD1; CDR3aa: CAWSPGRLTGIPNQPQHF; CDR3nt: TGTGCCTGGAGTCCCGGGCGATTGACAGGGATCCCCAATCAGCCCCAGCATTTT
abundance: .; v_gene: TRBV30; j_gene: TRBJ1-2; d_gene: .; CDR3aa: CAWSGAVGGYTF; CDR3nt: TGTGCCTGGAGTGGGGCAGTTGGGGGCTACACCTTC
abundance: .; v_gene: TRBV12-3/TRBV12-4; j_gene: TRBJ1-2; d_gene: .; CDR3aa: CASSSGTVYGYTF; CDR3nt: TGTGCCAGCAGTTCCGGGACGGTCTATGGCTACACCTTC
abundance: few; v_gene: TRBV6-5; j_gene: TRBJ1-3; d_gene: .; CDR3aa: CASGGDYSGNTIYF; CDR3nt: TGTGCCAGCGGCGGGGACTACTCTGGAAACACCATATATTTT
abundance: .; v_gene: TRBV4-3; j_gene: TRBJ2-3; d_gene: .; CDR3aa: CASSQGRGADTQYF; CDR3nt: TGCGCCAGCAGCCAAGGACGGGGGGCGGATACGCAGTATTTT
abundance: .; v_gene: TRBV5-4; j_gene: TRBJ1-2; d_gene: .; CDR3aa: CASSPDSLYGYTF; CDR3nt: TGTGCCAGCAGCCCTGACAGCCTATATGGCTACACCTTC
abundance: .; v_gene: TRBV5-1; j_gene: TRBJ2-2; d_gene: .; CDR3aa: CASSPPTPNTGELFF; CDR3nt: TGCGCCAGCAGCCCACCGACACCAAACACCGGGGAGCTGTTTTTT
abundance: once; v_gene: TRBV7-2; j_gene: TRBJ2-2; d_gene: .; CDR3aa: CASSSNGGTGELFF; CDR3nt: TGTGCCAGCAGCTCTAACGGGGGCACCGGGGAGCTGTTTTTT
abundance: .; v_gene: TRBV5-4; j_gene: TRBJ2-7; d_gene: TRBD1; CDR3aa: CASSGPGQTYEQYF; CDR3nt: TGTGCCAGCAGCGGACCGGGACAGACCTACGAGCAGTACTTC
abundance: .; v_gene: TRBV7-9; j_gene: TRBJ1-1; d_gene: TRBD1; CDR3aa: CASSTGTGGSGTEAFF; CDR3nt: TGTGCCAGCAGCACCGGGACAGGGGGCTCGGGCACTGAAGCTTTCTTT
abundance: once; v_gene: TRBV29-1; j_gene: TRBJ2-3; d_gene: TRBD1; CDR3aa: CSVGGTGSTDTQYF; CDR3nt: TGCAGCGTTGGAGGGACAGGGAGCACAGATACGCAGTATTTT
abundance: few; v_gene: TRBV3-1/TRBV3-2; j_gene: TRBJ2-2; d_gene: TRBD1; CDR3aa: CASSQWDRSANTGELFF; CDR3nt: TGTGCCAGCAGCCAATGGGACAGGTCAGCGAACACCGGGGAGCTGTTTTTT
abundance: .; v_gene: TRBV2; j_gene: TRBJ2-4; d_gene: TRBD1; CDR3aa: CASRQGAIAKNIQYF; CDR3nt: TGTGCCAGTCGACAGGGGGCGATAGCCAAAAACATTCAGTACTTC
abundance: .; v_gene: TRBV5-1; j_gene: TRBJ2-2; d_gene: TRBD1; CDR3aa: CASSPGTGGPGELFF; CDR3nt: TGCGCCAGCAGCCCCGGGACAGGGGGCCCCGGGGAGCTGTTTTTT
abundance: .; v_gene: TRBV19; j_gene: TRBJ2-7; d_gene: .; CDR3aa: CASSLGFGGAYEQYF; CDR3nt: TGTGCCAGTAGTCTAGGGTTTGGGGGAGCCTACGAGCAGTACTTC
abundance: .; v_gene: TRBV29-1; j_gene: TRBJ2-3; d_gene: .; CDR3aa: CSVGRGTTDTQYF; CDR3nt: TGCAGCGTAGGAAGGGGCACAACAGATACGCAGTATTTT
abundance: .; v_gene: TRBV29-1; j_gene: TRBJ1-4; d_gene: .; CDR3aa: CSVRGQVGEKLFF; CDR3nt: TGCAGCGTTCGTGGACAAGTTGGTGAAAAACTGTTTTTT
abundance: .; v_gene: TRBV7-8; j_gene: TRBJ1-2; d_gene: TRBD1; CDR3aa: CASSYRGSYGYTF; CDR3nt: TGTGCCAGCAGCTACAGGGGGAGTTATGGCTACACCTTC
abundance: .; v_gene: TRBV24-1; j_gene: TRBJ2-7; d_gene: .; CDR3aa: CATSDPLDTTETYEQYF; CDR3nt: TGTGCCACCAGTGATCCTCTGGACACCACAGAGACCTACGAGCAGTACTTC
abundance: .; v_gene: TRBV6-2/TRBV6-3; j_gene: TRBJ1-6; d_gene: .; CDR3aa: CASSYLPKNSPLHF; CDR3nt: TGTGCCAGCAGTTACCTCCCGAAAAATTCACCCCTCCACTTT
abundance: .; v_gene: TRBV7-9; j_gene: TRBJ1-2; d_gene: .; CDR3aa: CASSLAYREANYGYTF; CDR3nt: TGTGCCAGCAGCTTAGCGTATAGGGAAGCTAACTATGGCTACACCTTC
abundance: .; v_gene: TRBV5-8; j_gene: TRBJ1-1; d_gene: .; CDR3aa: CASSLWTEAFF; CDR3nt: TGTGCCAGCAGCTTGTGGACTGAAGCTTTCTTT
abundance: .; v_gene: TRBV18; j_gene: TRBJ1-4; d_gene: .; CDR3aa: CASSPRGATNEKLFF; CDR3nt: TGTGCCAGCTCACCACGCGGGGCAACTAATGAAAAACTGTTTTTT
abundance: .; v_gene: TRBV7-8; j_gene: TRBJ1-6; d_gene: .; CDR3aa: CASSYRGIPMRNSPLHF; CDR3nt: TGTGCCAGCAGTTATCGGGGGATCCCTATGAGGAATTCACCCCTCCACTTT
abundance: .; v_gene: TRBV6-5; j_gene: TRBJ1-2; d_gene: .; CDR3aa: CASKMSPYGYTF; CDR3nt: TGTGCCAGCAAAATGTCCCCCTATGGCTACACCTTC
abundance: .; v_gene: TRBV5-6; j_gene: TRBJ2-7; d_gene: .; CDR3aa: CASSLSGYEQYF; CDR3nt: TGTGCCAGCAGCTTATCAGGATACGAGCAGTACTTC
abundance: .; v_gene: TRBV19; j_gene: TRBJ2-3; d_gene: .; CDR3aa: CASSLSRGTWGTDTQYF; CDR3nt: TGTGCCAGTAGTCTCTCGAGGGGTACTTGGGGCACAGATACGCAGTATTTT
abundance: .; v_gene: TRBV12-3/TRBV12-4; j_gene: TRBJ2-5; d_gene: .; CDR3aa: CASSLDREVSQYF; CDR3nt: TGTGCCAGCAGTCTAGACAGAGAGGTATCCCAGTACTTC
abundance: .; v_gene: TRBV6-1; j_gene: TRBJ2-2; d_gene: TRBD2; CDR3aa: CASSEWGGGTINTGELFF; CDR3nt: TGTGCCAGCAGTGAATGGGGCGGGGGTACCATCAACACCGGGGAGCTGTTTTTT
abundance: .; v_gene: TRBV5-1; j_gene: TRBJ2-1; d_gene: TRBD2; CDR3aa: CASSLGASGAYNEQFF; CDR3nt: TGCGCCAGCAGCTTGGGGGCTAGCGGGGCCTACAATGAGCAGTTCTTC
abundance: .; v_gene: TRBV24-1; j_gene: TRBJ1-6; d_gene: .; CDR3aa: CATSDGQLNSPLHF; CDR3nt: TGTGCCACCAGTGATGGGCAGCTAAATTCACCCCTCCACTTT
abundance: .; v_gene: TRBV27; j_gene: TRBJ2-7; d_gene: .; CDR3aa: CASSRTVSYEQYF; CDR3nt: TGTGCCAGCTCAAGGACTGTCTCCTACGAGCAGTACTTC
abundance: .; v_gene: TRBV28; j_gene: TRBJ1-4; d_gene: TRBD1; CDR3aa: CASTSGTGVEKLFF; CDR3nt: TGTGCCAGCACCTCGGGGACAGGAGTCGAAAAACTGTTTTTT